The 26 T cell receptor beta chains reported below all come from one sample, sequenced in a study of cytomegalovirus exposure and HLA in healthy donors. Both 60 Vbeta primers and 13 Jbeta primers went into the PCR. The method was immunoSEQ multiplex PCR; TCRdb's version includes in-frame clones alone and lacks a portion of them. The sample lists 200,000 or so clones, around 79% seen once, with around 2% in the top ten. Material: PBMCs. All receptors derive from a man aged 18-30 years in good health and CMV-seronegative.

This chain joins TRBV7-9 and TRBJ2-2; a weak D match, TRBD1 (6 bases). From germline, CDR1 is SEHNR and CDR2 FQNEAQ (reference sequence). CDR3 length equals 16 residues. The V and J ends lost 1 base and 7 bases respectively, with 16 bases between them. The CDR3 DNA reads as TGTGCCAGCAGCTTAGACCTAACAGGGATCGTCGGGGAGCTGTTTTTT. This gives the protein CASSLDLTGIVGELFF.

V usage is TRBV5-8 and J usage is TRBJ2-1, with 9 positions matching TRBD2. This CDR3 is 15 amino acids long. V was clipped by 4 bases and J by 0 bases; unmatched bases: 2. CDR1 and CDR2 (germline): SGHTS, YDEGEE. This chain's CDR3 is CASSLSGSSYNEQFF. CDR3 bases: TGTGCCAGCAGCCTTAGCGGGAGCTCCTACAATGAGCAGTTCTTC.

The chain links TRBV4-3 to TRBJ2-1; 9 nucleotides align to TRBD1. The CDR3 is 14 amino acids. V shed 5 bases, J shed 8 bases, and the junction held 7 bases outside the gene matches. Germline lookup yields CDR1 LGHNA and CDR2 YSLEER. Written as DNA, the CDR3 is TGCGCCAGCAGCAACGACAGGGGGTCTGATGAGCAGTTCTTC. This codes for CASSNDRGSDEQFF.

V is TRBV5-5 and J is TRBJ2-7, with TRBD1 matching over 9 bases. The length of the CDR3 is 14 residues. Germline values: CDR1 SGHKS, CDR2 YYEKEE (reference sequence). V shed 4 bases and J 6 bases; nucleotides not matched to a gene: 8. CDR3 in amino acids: CASSGPTGGPEQYF. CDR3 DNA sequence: TGTGCCAGCAGCGGCCCGACAGGGGGGCCCGAGCAGTACTTC.

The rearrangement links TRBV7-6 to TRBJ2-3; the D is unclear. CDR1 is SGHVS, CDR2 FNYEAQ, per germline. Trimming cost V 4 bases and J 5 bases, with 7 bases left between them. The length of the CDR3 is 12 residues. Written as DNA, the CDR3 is TGTGCCAGCAGCTCGACTGGAGATACGCAGTATTTT. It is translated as CASSSTGDTQYF. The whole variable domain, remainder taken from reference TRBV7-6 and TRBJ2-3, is GAGVSQSPRYKVTKRGQDVALRCDPISGHVSLYWYRQALGQGPEFLTYFNYEAQQDKSGLPNDRFSAERPEGSISTLTIQRTEQRDSAMYRCASSSTGDTQYFGPGTRLTVL.

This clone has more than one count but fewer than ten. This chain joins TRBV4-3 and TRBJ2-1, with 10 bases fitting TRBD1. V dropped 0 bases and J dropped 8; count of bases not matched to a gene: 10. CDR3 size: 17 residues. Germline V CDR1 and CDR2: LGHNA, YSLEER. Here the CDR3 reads CASSQERRTGGVHEQFF. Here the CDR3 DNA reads TGCGCCAGCAGCCAAGAAAGGAGGACAGGGGGGGTTCATGAGCAGTTCTTC.

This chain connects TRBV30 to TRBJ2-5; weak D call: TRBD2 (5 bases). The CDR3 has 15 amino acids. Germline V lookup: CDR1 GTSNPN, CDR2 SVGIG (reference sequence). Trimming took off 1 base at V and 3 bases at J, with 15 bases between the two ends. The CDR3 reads CAWSGARGPKETQYF. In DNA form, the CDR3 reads TGTGCCTGGAGTGGGGCGAGAGGGCCAAAAGAGACCCAGTACTTC.

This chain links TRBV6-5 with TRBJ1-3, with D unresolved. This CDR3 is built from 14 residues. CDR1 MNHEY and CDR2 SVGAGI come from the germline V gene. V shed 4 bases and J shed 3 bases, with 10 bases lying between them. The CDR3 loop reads CASSSGRYGNTIYF. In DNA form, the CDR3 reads TGTGCCAGCAGTTCAGGCCGTTATGGAAACACCATATATTTT.

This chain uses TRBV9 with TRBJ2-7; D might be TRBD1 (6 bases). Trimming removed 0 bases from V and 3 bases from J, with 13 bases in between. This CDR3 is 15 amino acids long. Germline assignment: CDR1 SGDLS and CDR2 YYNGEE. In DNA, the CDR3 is TGTGCCAGCAGCGTAGAAGGGGTAGGGGGCTACGAGCAGTACTTC. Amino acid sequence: CASSVEGVGGYEQYF.

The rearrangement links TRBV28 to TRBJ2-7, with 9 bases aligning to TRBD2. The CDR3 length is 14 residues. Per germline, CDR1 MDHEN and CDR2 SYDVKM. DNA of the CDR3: TGTACCTTATTAGCGGGAGTCCCAACCTACGAGCAGTACTTC. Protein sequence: CTLLAGVPTYEQYF.

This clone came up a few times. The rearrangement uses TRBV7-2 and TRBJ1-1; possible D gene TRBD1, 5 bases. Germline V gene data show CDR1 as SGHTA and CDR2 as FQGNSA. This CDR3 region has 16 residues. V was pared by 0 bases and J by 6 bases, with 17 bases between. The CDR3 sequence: CASSLASWGDMPEAFF. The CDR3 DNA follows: TGTGCCAGCAGCTTAGCGTCCTGGGGGGATATGCCTGAAGCTTTCTTT.

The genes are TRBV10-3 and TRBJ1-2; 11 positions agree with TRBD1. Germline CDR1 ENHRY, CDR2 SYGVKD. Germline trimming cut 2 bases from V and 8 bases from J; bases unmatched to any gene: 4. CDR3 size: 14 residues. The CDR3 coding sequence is TGTGCCATCAGTGAGGGGACAGGGGGATCAGGCTACACCTTC. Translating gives CAISEGTGGSGYTF.

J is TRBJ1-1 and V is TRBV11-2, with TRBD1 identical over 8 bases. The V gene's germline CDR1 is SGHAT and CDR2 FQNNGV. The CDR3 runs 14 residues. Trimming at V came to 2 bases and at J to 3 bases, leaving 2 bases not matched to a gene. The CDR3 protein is CASSLQGADTEAFF. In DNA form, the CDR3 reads TGTGCCAGCAGCTTACAGGGGGCTGACACTGAAGCTTTCTTT.

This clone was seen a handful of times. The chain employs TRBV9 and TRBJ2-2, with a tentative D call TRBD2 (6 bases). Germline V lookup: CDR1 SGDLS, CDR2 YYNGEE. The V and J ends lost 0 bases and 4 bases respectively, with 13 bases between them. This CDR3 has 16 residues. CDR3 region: CASSVAGGISTGELFF. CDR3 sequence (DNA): TGTGCCAGCAGCGTAGCTGGAGGGATTTCCACCGGGGAGCTGTTTTTT.

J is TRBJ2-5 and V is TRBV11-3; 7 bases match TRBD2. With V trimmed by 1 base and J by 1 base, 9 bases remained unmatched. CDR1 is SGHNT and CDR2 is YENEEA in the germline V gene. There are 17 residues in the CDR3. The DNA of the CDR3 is TGTGCCAGCAGCTTAGCTTGGGCTAGCGGCCTCCAAGAGACCCAGTACTTC. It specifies CASSLAWASGLQETQYF.

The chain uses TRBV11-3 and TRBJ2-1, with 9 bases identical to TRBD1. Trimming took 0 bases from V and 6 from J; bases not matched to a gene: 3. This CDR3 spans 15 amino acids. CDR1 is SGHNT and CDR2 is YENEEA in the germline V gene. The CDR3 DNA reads TGTGCCAGCAGCTTAGAGGTGGACAGGGGCAATGAGCAGTTCTTC. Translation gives CASSLEVDRGNEQFF. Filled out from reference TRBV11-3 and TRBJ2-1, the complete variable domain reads EAGVVQSPRYKIIEKKQPVAFWCNPISGHNTLYWYLQNLGQGPELLIRYENEEAVDDSQLPKDRFSAERLKGVDSTLKIQPAELGDSAVYLCASSLEVDRGNEQFFGPGTRLTVL.

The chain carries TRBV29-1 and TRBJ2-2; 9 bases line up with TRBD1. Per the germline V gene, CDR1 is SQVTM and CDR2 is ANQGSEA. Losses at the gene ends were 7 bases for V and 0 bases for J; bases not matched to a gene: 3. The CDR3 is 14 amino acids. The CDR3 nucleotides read TGCAGCGCTCGGGACAGGGCGAACACCGGGGAGCTGTTTTTT. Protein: CSARDRANTGELFF.

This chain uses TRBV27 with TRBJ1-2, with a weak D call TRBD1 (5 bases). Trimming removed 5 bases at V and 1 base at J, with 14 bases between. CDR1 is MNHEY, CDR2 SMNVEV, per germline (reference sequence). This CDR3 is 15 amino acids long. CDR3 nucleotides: TGTGCCAGCAGTCGACAGTTCTCCTATAACTATGGCTACACCTTC. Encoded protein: CASSRQFSYNYGYTF.

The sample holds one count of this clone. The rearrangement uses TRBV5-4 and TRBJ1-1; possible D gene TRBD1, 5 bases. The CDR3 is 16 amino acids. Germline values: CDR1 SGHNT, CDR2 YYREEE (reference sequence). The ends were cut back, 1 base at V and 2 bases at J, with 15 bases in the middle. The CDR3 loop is CASSLTGGWGNTEAFF. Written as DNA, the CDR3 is TGTGCCAGCAGCTTGACCGGGGGATGGGGCAACACTGAAGCTTTCTTT.

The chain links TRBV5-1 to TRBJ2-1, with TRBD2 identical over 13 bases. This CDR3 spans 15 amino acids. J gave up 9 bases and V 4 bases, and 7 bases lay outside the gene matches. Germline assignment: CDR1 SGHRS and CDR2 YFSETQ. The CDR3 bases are TGCGCCAGCAGCCCACTAGCGGGGGGGGTTGCTGAGCAGTTCTTC. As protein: CASSPLAGGVAEQFF. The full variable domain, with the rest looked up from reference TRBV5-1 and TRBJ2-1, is KAGVTQTPRYLIKTRGQQVTLSCSPISGHRSVSWYQQTPGQGLQFLFEYFSETQRNKGNFPGRFSGRQFSNSRSEMNVSTLELGDSALYLCASSPLAGGVAEQFFGPGTRLTVL.

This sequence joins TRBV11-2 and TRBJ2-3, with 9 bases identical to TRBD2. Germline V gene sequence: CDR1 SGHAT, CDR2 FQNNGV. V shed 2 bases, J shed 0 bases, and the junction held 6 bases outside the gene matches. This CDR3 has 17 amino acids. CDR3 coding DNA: TGTGCCAGCAGCTTACAACCGGGACTAGCTAGCACAGATACGCAGTATTTT. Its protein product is CASSLQPGLASTDTQYF.

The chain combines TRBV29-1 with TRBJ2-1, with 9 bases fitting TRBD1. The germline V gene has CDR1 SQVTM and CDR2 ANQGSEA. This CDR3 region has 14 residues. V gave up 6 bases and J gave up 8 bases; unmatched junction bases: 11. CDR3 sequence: CSVASGQGGHEQFF. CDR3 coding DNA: TGCAGCGTCGCCTCGGGACAGGGAGGCCATGAGCAGTTCTTC.

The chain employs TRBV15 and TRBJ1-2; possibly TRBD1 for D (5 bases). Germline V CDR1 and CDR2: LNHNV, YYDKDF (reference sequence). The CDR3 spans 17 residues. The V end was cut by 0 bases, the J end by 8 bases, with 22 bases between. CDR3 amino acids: CATSREGGMVREVGYTF. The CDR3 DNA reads TGTGCCACCAGCAGAGAAGGTGGAATGGTCAGGGAGGTAGGCTACACCTTC. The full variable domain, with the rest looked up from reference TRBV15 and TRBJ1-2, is DAMVIQNPRYQVTQFGKPVTLSCSQTLNHNVMYWYQQKSSQAPKLLFHYYDKDFNNEADTPDNFQSRRPNTSFCFLDIRSPGLGDTAMYLCATSREGGMVREVGYTFGSGTRLTVV.

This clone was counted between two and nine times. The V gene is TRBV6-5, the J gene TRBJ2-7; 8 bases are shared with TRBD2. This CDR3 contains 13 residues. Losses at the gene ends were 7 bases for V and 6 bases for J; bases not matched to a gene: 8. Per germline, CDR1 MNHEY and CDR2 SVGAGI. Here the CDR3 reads CASTNAGLGEQYF. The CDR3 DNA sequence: TGTGCCAGCACCAACGCGGGACTAGGCGAGCAGTACTTC.

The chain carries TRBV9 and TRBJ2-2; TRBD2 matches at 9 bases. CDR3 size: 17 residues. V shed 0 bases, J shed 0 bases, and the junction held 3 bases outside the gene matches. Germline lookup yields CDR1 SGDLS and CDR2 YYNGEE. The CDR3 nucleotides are TGTGCCAGCAGCGTAGGATCTAGCGGGGCGAACACCGGGGAGCTGTTTTTT. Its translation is CASSVGSSGANTGELFF.

In DNA, the CDR3 is TGTGCCAGCAGCCTGCCCCAAGTCGGTGAAAAACTGTTTTTT. Its protein is CASSLPQVGEKLFF. The chain couples TRBV7-9 to TRBJ1-4; D not resolved. Germline loops: CDR1 SEHNR, CDR2 FQNEAQ (reference sequence). The CDR3 is made up of 14 amino acids. With 5 bases removed from V and 7 bases from J, the gap between germline ends came to 14 bases.